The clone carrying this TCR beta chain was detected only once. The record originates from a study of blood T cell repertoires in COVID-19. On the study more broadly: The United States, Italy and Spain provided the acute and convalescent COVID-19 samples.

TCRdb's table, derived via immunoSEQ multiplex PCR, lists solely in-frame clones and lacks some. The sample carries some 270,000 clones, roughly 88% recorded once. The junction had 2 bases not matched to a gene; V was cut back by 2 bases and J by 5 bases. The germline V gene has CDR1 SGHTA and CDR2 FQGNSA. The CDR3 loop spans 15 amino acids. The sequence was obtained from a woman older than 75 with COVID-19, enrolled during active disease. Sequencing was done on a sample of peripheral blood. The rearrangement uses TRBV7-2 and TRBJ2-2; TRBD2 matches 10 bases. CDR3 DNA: TGTGCCAGCAGCTTACAAGCGGGGGGGACCGGGGAGCTGTTTTTT. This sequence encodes CASSLQAGGTGELFF.